This T cell receptor (beta chain) was sequenced in a study of beta chain features in type 1 diabetes. The wider study: The study found patients and healthy donors alike in age, gender and cell yields.

This clone has only a few counts. CDR3 length: 15 residues. Trimming removed 0 bases from V and 6 bases from J; junction bases left unmatched: 7. From germline, CDR1 is LGHNA and CDR2 YNFKEQ. Investigators reverse transcribed all isolated RNA, so they sequenced expressed TCRB transcripts. Only in-frame clones appear in the TCRdb table, and some are missing; sequencing was by immunoSEQ multiplex PCR. The table records 500,000 to 700,000 clones, 15% to 18% of them present only once. The chain recombines TRBV4-2 with TRBJ1-1, with TRBD1 identical over 7 bases. The sequence was obtained from a young man in good health. The sequencing sample was made of naive CD4+ T cells from blood. The CDR3 nucleotides read TGTGCCAGCAGCCAAGATATCAGGGGGAATGCTGAAGCTTTCTTT. The encoded protein is CASSQDIRGNAEAFF.